This T cell receptor beta chain comes out of a study of blood T cell repertoires in COVID-19. Per the authors' pipeline: Estimated nucleated cell counts came from reference gene primer amplification. Measured with immunoSEQ multiplex PCR; TCRdb has only the in-frame clones, and not every one. V and J calls and clone size are those listed in that table; D and trimming were worked out from the DNA. The repertoire consists of around 400,000 clones, with approximately 91% occurring once and the leading ten covering roughly 1.4%. CDR3 length: 13 amino acids. CDR1 PRHDT and CDR2 FYEKMQ come from the germline V gene (reference sequence). V dropped 10 bases and J dropped 6 bases, with 19 bases sitting between them. Everyone who took part was roughly 18 to 100 years old, and they came from over 20 US areas. Categorization into cohorts depended on clinical history that participants reported. Exposed participants came across a COVID-19 case within 2 weeks before study entry.

The rearrangement links TRBV13 to TRBJ2-7; D is possibly TRBD2 (7 bases). The TCR was taken from a woman aged 18 to 35 who had been exposed to COVID-19. The sequenced sample consisted of PBMCs or T cells enriched from blood (not recorded which). Written as DNA, the CDR3 is TGTGCCACTGAGGGGGGGCGAGGGGCCGAGCAGTACTTC. Its protein product is CATEGGRGAEQYF.